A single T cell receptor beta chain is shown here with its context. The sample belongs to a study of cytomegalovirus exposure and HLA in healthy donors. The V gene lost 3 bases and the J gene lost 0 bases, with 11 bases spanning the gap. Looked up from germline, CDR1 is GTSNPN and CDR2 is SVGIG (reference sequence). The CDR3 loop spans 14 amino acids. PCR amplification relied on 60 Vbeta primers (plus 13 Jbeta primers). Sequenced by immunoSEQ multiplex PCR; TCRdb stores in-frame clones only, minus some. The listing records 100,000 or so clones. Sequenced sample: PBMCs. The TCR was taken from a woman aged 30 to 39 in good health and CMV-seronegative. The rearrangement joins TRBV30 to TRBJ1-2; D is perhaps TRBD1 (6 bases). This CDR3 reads CAWSGDTSNYGYTF. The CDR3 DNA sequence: TGTGCCTGGAGCGGGGACACCTCTAACTATGGCTACACCTTC.